This T cell receptor beta chain was recovered during a study of liver allograft versus peripheral blood T cells. Study background: The authors compared T cell receptor repertoires in transplanted livers with those in the peripheral blood of recipients. Study results and limitations: Peripheral blood reportedly held T cell receptor repertoires that differed from those inside liver allografts.

From the reads, TCRdb called clonotypes with MiXCR, one entry per CDR3 protein. The sample yields about 13,000 distinct CDR3 sequences, approximately 19% seen once. Comments on this clonotype: What it binds is not known.

The CDR3 has 14 amino acids. Germline lookup yields CDR1 DFQATT and CDR2 SNEGSKA (reference sequence). Trimming shortened V by 6 bases and J by 1 base, and 15 bases separated the two germline ends. The chain carries TRBV20-1 and TRBJ2-5; D not certain. This clonotype was sampled from a human patient who had a liver transplant. Some T cells may possibly be graft donor cells. CDR3 bases: TGCAGTGCCGGGCTGCCAGGCTTCCAAGAGACCCAGTACTTC. Protein product: CSAGLPGFQETQYF.